These 15 T cell receptor beta chains came from one sample sequenced in a study of spatial heterogeneity in lung cancer. Via MiXCR, TCRdb re-called the 5' RACE reads, giving one row per CDR3 protein. The repertoire includes approximately 4,600 distinct CDR3 sequences, roughly 33% of them detected once, and roughly 35% sits in the top ten. Time point of the sample: sample taken at primary tumor resection. Material for sequencing was whole RNA from tumor, nontumor lung or frozen PBMC, left unsorted. The source material was PBMCs, sampled at surgery. These receptor sequences come from a male donor with early-stage non-small cell lung cancer.

Of note for this clonotype: This beta chain represents an off-target read in a library built for alpha chains; its size is of limited meaning. The chain recombines TRBV6-6 with TRBJ2-1; D gene ambiguous. From germline, CDR1 is MNHNY and CDR2 SVGAGI (reference sequence). Trimming removed 7 bases at V and 5 bases at J, with 18 bases between. This CDR3 has 15 residues. The CDR3 reads CASKGSGRSNNEQFF. CDR3 DNA: TGTGCCAGCAAGGGTTCAGGACGGTCCAACAATGAGCAGTTCTTC.

This clonotype has only a few counts. The size of this beta chain means little, since it is a stray read in a library made for alpha chains. The CDR3 nucleotides are TGCAGTGCTAGAGATCTTTGGGGGCTTAGCGGGAGTTTCGATGAGCAGTTCTTC. This encodes CSARDLWGLSGSFDEQFF. The chain joins TRBV20-1 to TRBJ2-1, with 9 positions matching TRBD2. Germline V gene sequence: CDR1 DFQATT, CDR2 SNEGSKA (reference sequence). The CDR3 contains 18 residues. Germline trimming cut 0 bases from V and 8 bases from J; bases unmatched to any gene: 17.

Relative to its sample, this clonotype is large. As an off-target read in a library built for alpha chains, this beta chain has a frequency of little significance. V usage is TRBV24-1 and J usage is TRBJ2-7; TRBD1 might be the D (5 bases). The germline V and J ends were trimmed by 3 bases and 3 bases, with 11 bases remaining between them. The CDR3 spans 14 residues. CDR1 and CDR2 from the germline V gene are KGHDR and SFDVKD. In nucleotides, the CDR3 is TGTGCCACCAGTGATGAGGCAGACAGCTACGAGCAGTACTTC. Encoded protein: CATSDEADSYEQYF.

About this clonotype itself: This beta chain represents an off-target read in a library built for alpha chains; its size is of limited meaning. This chain connects TRBV7-2 to TRBJ2-2, with D possibly TRBD2 on 6 matching bases. The V gene lost 5 bases and the J gene lost 0 bases, with 13 bases spanning the gap. The CDR3 loop spans 16 amino acids. The germline V gene has CDR1 SGHTA and CDR2 FQGNSA. The CDR3 sequence is CASSPGTQTNTGELFF. CDR3 DNA sequence: TGTGCCAGCAGCCCCGGGACTCAGACGAACACCGGGGAGCTGTTTTTT.

About this clonotype itself: A library prepared for alpha chains yielded this beta chain as an off-target read; its size is of little meaning. The chain joins TRBV29-1 to TRBJ2-2; weak D call: TRBD2 (5 bases). The V gene's germline CDR1 is SQVTM and CDR2 ANQGSEA. V was clipped by 6 bases and J by 4 bases, with 12 bases between them. This CDR3 is 13 amino acids long. In nucleotides, the CDR3 is TGCAGCGTCTGGGCGGGCTCCACCGGGGAGCTGTTTTTT. This encodes CSVWAGSTGELFF.

Of note for this clonotype: The library was built for alpha chains, so this beta chain is an off-target read and its size means little. The chain employs TRBV28 and TRBJ2-5, with D possibly being TRBD2 (6 bases). CDR3 length: 16 residues. The germline V gene has CDR1 MDHEN and CDR2 SYDVKM. Deletions cut 5 bases from V and 2 bases from J, with 18 bases between. The CDR3 protein is CASSPGRLSGQETQYF. The CDR3 DNA is TGTGCCAGCAGTCCCGGTCGGCTTAGCGGACAAGAGACCCAGTACTTC. Looking up the rest from reference TRBV28 and TRBJ2-5 gives the full variable domain: DVKVTQSSRYLVKRTGEKVFLECVQDMDHENMFWYRQDPGLGLRLIYFSYDVKMKEKGDIPEGYSVSREKKERFSLILESASTNQTSMYLCASSPGRLSGQETQYFGPGTRLLVL.

Concerning this clonotype itself: Found in a library prepared for alpha chains, this beta chain is an off-target read, and its abundance has little meaning. The rearrangement uses TRBV19 and TRBJ2-1, with 9 bases fitting TRBD2. Germline CDR1 LNHDA, CDR2 SQIVND (reference sequence). The CDR3 runs to 14 residues. The J segment lost 4 bases and the V segment lost 5 bases, leaving 3 bases of the junction unmatched. Written as DNA, the CDR3 is TGTGCCAGTAGTCCTAGCGGGACGTACAATGAGCAGTTCTTC. It codes for CASSPSGTYNEQFF. Full variable domain (missing parts from reference TRBV19 and TRBJ2-1): DGGITQSPKYLFRKEGQNVTLSCEQNLNHDAMYWYRQDPGQGLRLIYYSQIVNDFQKGDIAEGYSVSREKKESFPLTVTSAQKNPTAFYLCASSPSGTYNEQFFGPGTRLTVL.

This clonotype was counted between two and nine times. This beta chain is a stray read from a library made for alpha chains; its abundance is not meaningful. The rearrangement joins TRBV27 to TRBJ2-7, with 9 nucleotides matching TRBD1. Per the germline V gene, CDR1 is MNHEY and CDR2 is SMNVEV (reference sequence). With 2 bases clipped from V and 0 bases from J, the junction kept 5 bases outside the gene matches. This CDR3 has 16 residues. Written as DNA, the CDR3 is TGTGCCAGCAGTTTACTCCGGGACAGGGCCTCCTACGAGCAGTACTTC. Protein product: CASSLLRDRASYEQYF.

In this sample, this clonotype is large. Since it is a stray read in a library aimed at alpha chains, this beta chain has a size that is not meaningful. The chain employs TRBV21-1 and TRBJ2-1; TRBD2, the table's D call, lacks a check against the DNA. TRBV21-1 is a listed pseudogene. CDR3 length equals 19 residues. CDR3 nucleotide sequence: TGTGCCAGCAGCAATTTCTCTCTTGGTAGCGGGCCCTCCTACAATGAGCAGTTCTTC. Translated, it gives CASSNFSLGSGPSYNEQFF.

About this clonotype itself: Since the library was made to target alpha chains, this beta chain is a stray read and its abundance is not meaningful. This chain joins TRBV3-1 and TRBJ2-3; the D is unclear. The CDR3 runs to 19 residues. Germline lookup yields CDR1 LGHDT and CDR2 YNNKEL (reference sequence). Trimming removed 1 base from V and 2 bases from J, with 22 bases in between. The DNA for the CDR3 is TGTGCCAGCAGCCAAGTGACCCCTTGGACCCGAGGAGTCACAGATACGCAGTATTTT. Its protein is CASSQVTPWTRGVTDTQYF.

Sample share makes this clonotype large. The library was designed around alpha chains, so this beta chain is a stray read whose abundance carries little weight. The chain has TRBV12-5 and TRBJ2-2, with D unclear. V lost 0 bases to trimming and J lost 7 bases, with 12 bases between them. The CDR3 has 15 amino acids. Germline values: CDR1 LGHNT, CDR2 FRNRAP. The CDR3 sequence is CASGLVTGPVGELFF. The CDR3 DNA follows: TGTGCTAGTGGTTTGGTTACTGGGCCGGTCGGGGAGCTGTTTTTT.

Of note for this clonotype: For a library built for alpha chains, this beta chain is a stray read; little rests on its size. V and J are TRBV29-1 and TRBJ2-1; no firm D call. Trimming stripped 4 bases from V and 7 bases from J, with 11 bases between. The CDR3 length is 12 residues. Germline CDR1 is SQVTM and CDR2 is ANQGSEA. CDR3 coding DNA: TGCAGCGTTGGACGTCTTAGGAATGAGCAGTTCTTC. Protein product: CSVGRLRNEQFF.

Notes on this clonotype: This beta chain came through as a stray read in a library set up for alpha chains, and its size says little. The chain is built from TRBV29-1 and TRBJ2-1; a possible D gene is TRBD2 (5 bases). Germline assignment: CDR1 SQVTM and CDR2 ANQGSEA. The V and J ends lost 7 bases and 6 bases respectively, with 7 bases between them. The CDR3 length is 10 residues. The CDR3 sequence: CSAGVNEQFF. DNA for the CDR3: TGCAGCGCCGGGGTCAATGAGCAGTTCTTC.

This clonotype was picked up a small number of times. The junction does not match germline at one end; this may be a read error. This beta chain came through as a stray read in a library set up for alpha chains, and its size says little. The chain employs TRBV7-7 and TRBJ2-3; D is possibly TRBD2 (5 bases). From germline, CDR1 is SSHAT and CDR2 FNYEAQ (reference sequence). The CDR3 has 14 amino acids. The CDR3 reads CASSLAPLSDTQYF. CDR3 bases: TGTGCTAGCAGCTTAGCGCCCCTATCAGATACGCAGTATTTT.

A single count supports this clonotype. This beta chain is an off-target read within a library intended for alpha chains, so its frequency means little. This chain connects TRBV20-1 to TRBJ1-5; D remains ambiguous. CDR3 size: 13 residues. The V end was cut by 7 bases, the J end by 7 bases, with 17 bases between. Germline CDR1 is DFQATT and CDR2 is SNEGSKA (reference sequence). CDR3 sequence (DNA): TGCAGTGTAGAGGGTTATCAGCGGCAGCCCCAGCATTTT. Residues: CSVEGYQRQPQHF.